This T cell receptor beta chain was sequenced for a study of OX40 agonist ivuxolimab in advanced cancers. For the study at large: Every 2 weeks, patients got intravenous ivuxolimab at one of six dose levels (0.01-10 mg/kg).

CDR1 is KGHSH, CDR2 LQKENI, per germline. The CDR3 has 15 amino acids. Trimming stripped 3 bases from V and 1 base from J, with 13 bases between. The table came from immunoSEQ multiplex PCR; TCRdb's copy has only in-frame clones and leaves some out. The table has 76,000 or so clones, 80% to 90% seen once. The chain employs TRBV18 and TRBJ2-7; D unclear. The TCR was taken from an adult with an advanced solid tumor such as melanoma, head and neck, liver or kidney cancer. Sequences were derived from CD4+ or CD8+ T cells sorted from blood, sampled in a trial of the OX40 agonist ivuxolimab. CDR3 nucleotide sequence: TGTGCCAGCTCACCGTTAGGTCATGGGTCCTACGAGCAGTACTTC. This sequence encodes CASSPLGHGSYEQYF. The variable domain in full, with the rest retrieved from reference TRBV18 and TRBJ2-7, is NAGVMQNPRHLVRRRGQEARLRCSPMKGHSHVYWYRQLPEEGLKFMVYLQKENIIDESGMPKERFSAEFPKEGPSILRIQQVVRGDSAAYFCASSPLGHGSYEQYFGPGTRLTVT.